This is a list of T cell receptor beta chains from one sample in a study of identical twins. One entry per CDR3 protein, called by TCRdb with MiXCR from the 5' RACE reads. The repertoire holds under 350,000 distinct CDR3 sequences, roughly 9.8% seen once, with 6% to 8.5% in the top ten. The data were also submitted as part of a second study, on yellow fever vaccine responses in identical twins.

Sequenced material: CD8+ T cells sorted from blood. Every receptor here comes from a young woman in good health. Both conserved end residues are part of each CDR3. Each record gives: J gene, V gene, clone size, D gene, CDR3 DNA, CDR3 protein. The D gene is left open where the match is weak. The size entry is marked missing in some rows and otherwise reads once, few, many or a size class.

TRBJ2-7,TRBV5-1,many,-,TGCGCCAGCAGCTTGGAAGCCAAGAGCTCCTACGAGCAGTACTTC,CASSLEAKSSYEQYF
TRBJ2-5,TRBV20-1,many,-,TGCAGTGCTAGCTACCAGTATCAAGAGACCCAGTACTTC,CSASYQYQETQYF
TRBJ2-7,TRBV29-1,-,-,TGCAGCACATCGGACGGTAGCTCCTACGAGCAGTACTTC,CSTSDGSSYEQYF
TRBJ2-7,TRBV4-2,many,-,TGTGCCAGCAGCCAAGATCTTGGCGACAGCTCCTACGAGCAGTACTTC,CASSQDLGDSSYEQYF
TRBJ2-7,TRBV5-1,many,-,TGCGCCAGCAGCCCCATAGGTATCTCCTACGAGCAGTACTTC,CASSPIGISYEQYF
TRBJ1-1,TRBV5-1,-,-,TGCGCCAGCAGCCTAGGCGGGGGGGGAAGGGACACTGAAGCTTTCTTT,CASSLGGGGRDTEAFF
TRBJ2-3,TRBV19,few,-,TGTGCCAGTAGTGATTATACGGCCAGTGTGAGCACAGATACGCAGTATTTT,CASSDYTASVSTDTQYF
TRBJ2-7,TRBV4-1,many,-,TGCGCCAGCAGCCATGACCTAGCCCCCTACGAGCAGTACTTC,CASSHDLAPYEQYF
TRBJ2-1,TRBV2,-,TRBD2,TGTGCCAGAGCTGGACTAGCTTCCTACAATGAGCAGTTCTTC,CARAGLASYNEQFF
TRBJ2-1,TRBV28,few,TRBD2,TGTGCCACGGGACTAGCGGTTTACAATGAGCAGTTCTTC,CATGLAVYNEQFF
TRBJ2-7,TRBV7-2,few,TRBD1,TGTGCCAGCAGCTTTCCCGGGACAGGGGAACACTACGAGCAGTACTTC,CASSFPGTGEHYEQYF
TRBJ2-4,TRBV14,few,-,TGTGCCAGCAGCCAATTACAGGACAAAAACATTCAGTACTTC,CASSQLQDKNIQYF
TRBJ1-1,TRBV4-1,few,-,TGCGCCAGCAGCCAAGAGGCGGGGGCGCCGAACACTGAAGCTTTCTTT,CASSQEAGAPNTEAFF
TRBJ2-7,TRBV5-5,few,-,TGTGCCAGCAACCATCAGGGGAACTCCTACGAGCAGTACTTC,CASNHQGNSYEQYF
TRBJ1-2,TRBV7-9,few,-,TGTGCCTGCGCGGACGACTATGGCTACACCTTC,CACADDYGYTF
TRBJ2-7,TRBV27,-,-,TGTGCCAGCAGTTTATTCTCAGGGTCCTACGAGCAGTACTTC,CASSLFSGSYEQYF
TRBJ2-7,TRBV4-1,few,TRBD2,TGCGCCAGCAGTCACCTGGGGGGGACCCCCTACGAGCAGTACTTC,CASSHLGGTPYEQYF
TRBJ2-3,TRBV2,few,-,TGTGCCAGCAGTGACGGGGCGGATACGCAGTATTTT,CASSDGADTQYF
TRBJ2-7,TRBV4-3,many,-,TGCGCCAGCAGCCACCAGGACAGCTCCTACGAGCAGTACTTC,CASSHQDSSYEQYF
TRBJ1-1,TRBV6-5,few,TRBD1,TGTGCCAGCAGTGACCTGACAGGGGAAGCTTTCTTT,CASSDLTGEAFF
TRBJ1-5,TRBV27,many,TRBD1,TGTGCCAGCAGTTTATCAACAGGGGGCAATCAGCCCCAGCATTTT,CASSLSTGGNQPQHF
TRBJ1-4,TRBV10-3,-,TRBD1,TGTGCCATCAGTGCTGCGACAGGGATGCGTGAAAAACTGTTTTTT,CAISAATGMREKLFF
TRBJ2-2,TRBV25-1,-,TRBD2,TGTGCCAGCAGTGAATGGGGGCGGGGGGCGAACACCGGGGAGCTGTTTTTT,CASSEWGRGANTGELFF
TRBJ2-1,TRBV9,few,-,TGTGCCAGCAGCGAGGGACTTTCCGCCTACAATGAGCAGTTCTTC,CASSEGLSAYNEQFF
TRBJ1-2,TRBV4-3,-,-,TGCGCCAGCAGCCAAGTCCAAAGGGCAGGAGATGGCTACACCTTC,CASSQVQRAGDGYTF
TRBJ2-5,TRBV28,-,TRBD1,TGTGCCAGCAGTTCTCGGGACAGGGTATTCCAAGAGACCCAGTACTTC,CASSSRDRVFQETQYF
TRBJ2-3,TRBV15,-,TRBD1,TGTGCCACCAGCCCGAAGCCGGGACAGGGGGAAGATACGCAGTATTTT,CATSPKPGQGEDTQYF
TRBJ2-7,TRBV3-1,few,TRBD1,TGTGCCAGCAGCCAAGCAGGGACAGGGGACAACGAGCAGTACTTC,CASSQAGTGDNEQYF
TRBJ2-1,TRBV7-7,-,TRBD2,TGTGCTAGCAGCCCTGGGACTAGCGGGGGTTTGGGTGAGCAGTTCTTC,CASSPGTSGGLGEQFF
TRBJ2-7,TRBV4-3,many,-,TGCGCCAGCAGCCAAGACGATGGGGAGCAGTACTTC,CASSQDDGEQYF
TRBJ2-1,TRBV12-5,-,TRBD1,TGTGCTAGTGGCCATCTTGGAGGGGACAGGACTTTCTTGTTCTTC,CASGHLGGDRTFLFF
TRBJ1-5,TRBV14,many,-,TGTGCCAGCAGCGGACCGGACGGGTCTTGGCCCCAGCATTTT,CASSGPDGSWPQHF
TRBJ2-2,TRBV19,-,-,TGTGCCAGTAGTCGCGTAAGGTCGCTTAACACCGGGGAGCTGTTTTTT,CASSRVRSLNTGELFF
TRBJ2-3,TRBV5-5,few,-,TGTGCCAGCAGCTTCCACCGGGATTACACAGATACGCAGTATTTT,CASSFHRDYTDTQYF
TRBJ2-7,TRBV20-1,-,TRBD1,TGCAGTGCTAGAGGGAATCGACAGGGACCCTACGAGCAGTACTTC,CSARGNRQGPYEQYF
TRBJ1-1,TRBV4-3,-,-,TGCGCCAGCAGCCAAGACAGGGCCAGCTACACTGAAGCTTTCTTT,CASSQDRASYTEAFF
TRBJ1-5,TRBV5-4,many,-,TGTGCCAGCAGCTTGGGAGGGCTCCAGCCCCAGCATTTT,CASSLGGLQPQHF
TRBJ2-3,TRBV4-3,many,-,TGCGCCAGCAGCCAAGATCTGTCGTTCGACCTCTACACAGATACGCAGTATTTT,CASSQDLSFDLYTDTQYF
TRBJ2-7,TRBV5-1,many,TRBD1,TGCGCCAGCAGCTTGGAACCCGGGACAGGGACCTACGAGCAGTACTTC,CASSLEPGTGTYEQYF
TRBJ2-5,TRBV24-1,-,-,TGTGCCACCAGTGACCGACATTCCTCACAAGAGACCCAGTACTTC,CATSDRHSSQETQYF
TRBJ2-7,TRBV7-9,-,TRBD1,TGTGCCAGCAGCGTAACGACAGGGGCCTTTTCCTACGAGCAGTACTTC,CASSVTTGAFSYEQYF
TRBJ2-4,TRBV29-1,few,-,TGCAGCGTTGAAGATCGCAGGGGGGGAAACATTCAGTACTTC,CSVEDRRGGNIQYF
TRBJ2-7,TRBV12-3/TRBV12-4,few,TRBD1,TGTGCCAGCAGAATGACAGGGGGCGAAAGGAGCTCCTACGAGCAGTACTTC,CASRMTGGERSSYEQYF
TRBJ1-4,TRBV20-1,few,-,TGCAGTGCTAGAGAACTTGGGGGCGAAAAACTGTTTTTT,CSARELGGEKLFF
TRBJ1-1,TRBV4-3,few,-,TGCGCCAGCAGCCAGGGCCGGGAGGGGTTGGGGGACACTGAAGCTTTCTTT,CASSQGREGLGDTEAFF
TRBJ1-4,TRBV7-8,many,-,TGTGCCAGCAGCTTAGAAGCCCAGGGCGCTAATGAAAAACTGTTTTTT,CASSLEAQGANEKLFF
TRBJ2-5,TRBV21-1,-,-,TGTGCCAGCAGCAAAGCTAATGTACAGGGGAACCAAGAGACCCAGTACTTC,CASSKANVQGNQETQYF
TRBJ2-6,TRBV12-3/TRBV12-4,-,TRBD1,TGTGCCAGCAGTTCAGGACAGGTTATCTCTGGGGCCAACGTCCTGACTTTC,CASSSGQVISGANVLTF
TRBJ2-7,TRBV28,many,-,TGTGCCAGCAGTTTCACCCATCGGGGGGACAGACCCTACGAGCAGTACTTC,CASSFTHRGDRPYEQYF
TRBJ1-2,TRBV28,few,-,TGTGCCAGCAGCTTCTCGGCTGACTATGGCTACACCTTC,CASSFSADYGYTF